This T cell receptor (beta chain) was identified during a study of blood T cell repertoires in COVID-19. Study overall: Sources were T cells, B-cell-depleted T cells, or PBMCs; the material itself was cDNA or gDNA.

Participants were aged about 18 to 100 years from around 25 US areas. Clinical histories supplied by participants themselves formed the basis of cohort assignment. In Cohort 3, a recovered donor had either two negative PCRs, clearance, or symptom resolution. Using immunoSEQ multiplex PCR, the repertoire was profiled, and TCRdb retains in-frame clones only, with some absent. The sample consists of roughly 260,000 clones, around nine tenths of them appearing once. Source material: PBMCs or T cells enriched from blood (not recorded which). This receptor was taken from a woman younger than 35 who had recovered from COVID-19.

CDR3 sequence: CATSRDRGQVRDRGAKNIQYF. The CDR3 DNA follows: TGTGCCACCAGCAGAGATCGAGGACAGGTGAGGGACCGTGGCGCCAAAAACATTCAGTACTTC. The chain joins TRBV15 to TRBJ2-4, with 7 positions matching TRBD1. This CDR3 spans 21 amino acids. Trimming took 0 bases from V and 1 from J; bases not matched to a gene: 18. Germline lookup yields CDR1 LNHNV and CDR2 YYDKDF (reference sequence).